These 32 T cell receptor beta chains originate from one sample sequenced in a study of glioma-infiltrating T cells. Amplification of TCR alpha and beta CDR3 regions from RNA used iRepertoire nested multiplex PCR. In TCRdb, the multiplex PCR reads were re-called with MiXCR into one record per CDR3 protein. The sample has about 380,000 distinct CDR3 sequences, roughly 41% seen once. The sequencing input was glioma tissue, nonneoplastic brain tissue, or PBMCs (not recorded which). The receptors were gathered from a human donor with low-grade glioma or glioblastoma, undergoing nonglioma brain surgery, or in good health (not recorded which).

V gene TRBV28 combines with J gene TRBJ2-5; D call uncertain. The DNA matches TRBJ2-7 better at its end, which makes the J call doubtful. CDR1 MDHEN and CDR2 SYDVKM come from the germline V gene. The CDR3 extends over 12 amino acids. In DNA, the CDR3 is TGTGCCAGCAGTTTTAAAACCTACGAGCAGTACTTC. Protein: CASSFKTYEQYF.

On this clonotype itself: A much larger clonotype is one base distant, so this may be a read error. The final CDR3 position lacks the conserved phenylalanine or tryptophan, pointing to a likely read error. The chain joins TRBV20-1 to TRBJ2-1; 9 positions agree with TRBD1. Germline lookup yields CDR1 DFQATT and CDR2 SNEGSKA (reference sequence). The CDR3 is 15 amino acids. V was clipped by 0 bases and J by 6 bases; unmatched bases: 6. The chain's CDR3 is CSARDPGQGVNEQFS. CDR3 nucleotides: TGCAGTGCTAGAGACCCGGGACAGGGAGTCAATGAGCAGTTCTCC.

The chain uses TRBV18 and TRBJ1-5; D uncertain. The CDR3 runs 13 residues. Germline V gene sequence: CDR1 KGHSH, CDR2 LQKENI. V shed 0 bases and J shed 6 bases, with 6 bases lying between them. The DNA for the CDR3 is TGTGCCAGCTCACCACCGAGCGGTCAGCCCCAGCATTTT. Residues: CASSPPSGQPQHF.

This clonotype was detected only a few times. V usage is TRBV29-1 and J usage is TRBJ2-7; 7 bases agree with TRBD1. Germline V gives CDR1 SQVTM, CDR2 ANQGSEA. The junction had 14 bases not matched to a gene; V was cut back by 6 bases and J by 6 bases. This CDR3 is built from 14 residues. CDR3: CSVPTGVGPGEQYF. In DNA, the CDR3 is TGCAGCGTGCCCACAGGGGTTGGTCCAGGCGAGCAGTACTTC.

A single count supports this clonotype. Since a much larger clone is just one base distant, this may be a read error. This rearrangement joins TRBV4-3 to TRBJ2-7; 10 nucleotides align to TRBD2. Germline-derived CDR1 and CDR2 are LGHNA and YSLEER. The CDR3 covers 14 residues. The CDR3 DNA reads TGCGACAGCGGAGCGGGAGGGCCTGGGGACGAGCAGTACTTC. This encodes CDSGAGGPGDEQYF.

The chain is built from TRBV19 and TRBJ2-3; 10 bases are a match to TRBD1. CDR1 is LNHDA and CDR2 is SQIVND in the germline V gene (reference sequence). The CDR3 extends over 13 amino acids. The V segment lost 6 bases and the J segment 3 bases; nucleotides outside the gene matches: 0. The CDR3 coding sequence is TGTGCCAGTAGGGACAGGGGGACAGATACGCAGTATTTT. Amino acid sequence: CASRDRGTDTQYF.

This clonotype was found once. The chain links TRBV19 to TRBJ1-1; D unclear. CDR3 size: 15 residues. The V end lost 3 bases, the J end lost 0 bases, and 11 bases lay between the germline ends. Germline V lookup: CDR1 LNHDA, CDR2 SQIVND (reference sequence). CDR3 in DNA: TGTGCCAGTAGTATCGGGCCAACGATGAACACTGAAGCTTTCTTT. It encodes CASSIGPTMNTEAFF. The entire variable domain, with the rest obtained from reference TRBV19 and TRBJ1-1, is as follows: DGGITQSPKYLFRKEGQNVTLSCEQNLNHDAMYWYRQDPGQGLRLIYYSQIVNDFQKGDIAEGYSVSREKKESFPLTVTSAQKNPTAFYLCASSIGPTMNTEAFFGQGTRLTVV.

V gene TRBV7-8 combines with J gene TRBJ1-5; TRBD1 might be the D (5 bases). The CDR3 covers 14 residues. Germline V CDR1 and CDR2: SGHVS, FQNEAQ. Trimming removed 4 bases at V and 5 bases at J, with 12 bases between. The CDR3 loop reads CASSSGQPYQPQHF. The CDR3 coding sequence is TGTGCCAGCAGCTCAGGACAACCCTATCAGCCCCAGCATTTT.

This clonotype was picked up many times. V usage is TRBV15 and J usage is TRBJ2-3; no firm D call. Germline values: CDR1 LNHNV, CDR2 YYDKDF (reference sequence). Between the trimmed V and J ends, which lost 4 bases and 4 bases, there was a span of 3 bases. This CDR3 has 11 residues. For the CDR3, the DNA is TGTGCCACCAGCATCGCAGATACGCAGTATTTT. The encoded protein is CATSIADTQYF.

This CDR3 is CASSPSGNPYNEQFF. DNA for the CDR3: TGTGCCAGCAGTCCAAGCGGGAACCCCTACAATGAGCAGTTCTTC. The rearrangement joins TRBV7-2 to TRBJ2-1, with 7 nucleotides matching TRBD2. Germline V gives CDR1 SGHTA, CDR2 FQGNSA. The CDR3 sequence is 15 residues long. V shed 6 bases, J shed 2 bases, and the junction held 7 bases outside the gene matches.

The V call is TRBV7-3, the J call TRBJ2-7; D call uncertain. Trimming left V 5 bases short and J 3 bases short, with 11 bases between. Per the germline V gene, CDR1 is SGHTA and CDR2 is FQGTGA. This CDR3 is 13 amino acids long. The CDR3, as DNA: TGTGCCAGCAGCGTATCGACCCTCTACGAGCAGTACTTC. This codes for CASSVSTLYEQYF.

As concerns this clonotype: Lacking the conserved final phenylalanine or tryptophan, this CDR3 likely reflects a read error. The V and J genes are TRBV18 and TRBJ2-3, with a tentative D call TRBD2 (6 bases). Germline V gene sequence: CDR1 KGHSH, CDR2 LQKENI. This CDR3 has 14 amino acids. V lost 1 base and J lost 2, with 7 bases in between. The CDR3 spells CASSPRGATDTQYL. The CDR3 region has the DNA TGTGCCAGCTCACCACGCGGGGCCACAGATACGCAGTATCTT.

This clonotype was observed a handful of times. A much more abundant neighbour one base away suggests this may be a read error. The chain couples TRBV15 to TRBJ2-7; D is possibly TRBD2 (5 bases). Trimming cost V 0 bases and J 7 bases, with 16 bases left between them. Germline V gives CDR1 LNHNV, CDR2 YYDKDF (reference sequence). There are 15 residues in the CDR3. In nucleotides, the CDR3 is TGTGCCACCAGCAGAGATCTCGGCCGGAGGAATGAGCAGTACTTC. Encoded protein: CATSRDLGRRNEQYF.

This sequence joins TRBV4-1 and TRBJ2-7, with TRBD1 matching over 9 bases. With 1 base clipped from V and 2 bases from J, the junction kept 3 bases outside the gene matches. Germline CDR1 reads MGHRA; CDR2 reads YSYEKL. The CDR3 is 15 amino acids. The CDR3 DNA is TGCGCCAGCAGCCAAGGGACAGGGGTTCCCTACGAGCAGTACTTC. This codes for CASSQGTGVPYEQYF.

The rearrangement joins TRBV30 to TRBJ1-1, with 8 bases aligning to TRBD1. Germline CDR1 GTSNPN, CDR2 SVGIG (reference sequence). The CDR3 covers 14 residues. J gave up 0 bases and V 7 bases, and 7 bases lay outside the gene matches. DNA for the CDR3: TGTGCCTTCACAGGGGGGATGGTGAACACTGAAGCTTTCTTT. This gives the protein CAFTGGMVNTEAFF.

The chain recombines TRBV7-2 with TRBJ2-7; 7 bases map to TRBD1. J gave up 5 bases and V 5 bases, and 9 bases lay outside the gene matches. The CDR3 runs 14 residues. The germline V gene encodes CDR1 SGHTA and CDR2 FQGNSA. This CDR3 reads CASSRDRTTDEQYF. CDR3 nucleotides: TGTGCCAGCAGCCGGGACAGAACGACTGACGAGCAGTACTTC.

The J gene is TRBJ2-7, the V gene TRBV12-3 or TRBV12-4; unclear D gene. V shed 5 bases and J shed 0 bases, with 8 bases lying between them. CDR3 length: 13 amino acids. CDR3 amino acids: CASSPDVSYEQYF. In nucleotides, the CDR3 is TGTGCCAGCAGTCCGGACGTCTCCTACGAGCAGTACTTC.

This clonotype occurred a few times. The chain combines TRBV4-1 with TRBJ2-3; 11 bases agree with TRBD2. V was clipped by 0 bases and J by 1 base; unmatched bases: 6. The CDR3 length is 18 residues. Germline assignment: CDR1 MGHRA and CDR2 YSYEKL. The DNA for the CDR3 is TGCGCCAGCAGCCAAGATATACCGGGACTAGCGGGCACAGATACGCAGTATTTT. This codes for CASSQDIPGLAGTDTQYF.

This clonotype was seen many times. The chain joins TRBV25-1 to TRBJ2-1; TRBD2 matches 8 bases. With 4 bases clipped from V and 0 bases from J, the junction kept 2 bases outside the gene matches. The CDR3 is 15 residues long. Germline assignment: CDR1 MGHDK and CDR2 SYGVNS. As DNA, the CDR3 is TGTGCCAGCAGTGGCCTAGCGGGCTCCTACAATGAGCAGTTCTTC. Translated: CASSGLAGSYNEQFF. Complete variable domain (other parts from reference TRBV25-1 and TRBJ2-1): EADIYQTPRYLVIGTGKKITLECSQTMGHDKMYWYQQDPGMELHLIHYSYGVNSTEKGDLSSESTVSRIRTEHFPLTLESARPSHTSQYLCASSGLAGSYNEQFFGPGTRLTVL.

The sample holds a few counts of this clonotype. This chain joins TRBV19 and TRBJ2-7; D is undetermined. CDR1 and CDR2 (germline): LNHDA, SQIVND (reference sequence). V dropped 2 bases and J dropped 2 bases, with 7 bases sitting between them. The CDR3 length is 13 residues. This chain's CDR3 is CASSITGPYEQYF. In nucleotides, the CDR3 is TGTGCCAGTAGTATAACCGGACCCTACGAGCAGTACTTC. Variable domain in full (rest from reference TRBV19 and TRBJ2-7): DGGITQSPKYLFRKEGQNVTLSCEQNLNHDAMYWYRQDPGQGLRLIYYSQIVNDFQKGDIAEGYSVSREKKESFPLTVTSAQKNPTAFYLCASSITGPYEQYFGPGTRLTVT.

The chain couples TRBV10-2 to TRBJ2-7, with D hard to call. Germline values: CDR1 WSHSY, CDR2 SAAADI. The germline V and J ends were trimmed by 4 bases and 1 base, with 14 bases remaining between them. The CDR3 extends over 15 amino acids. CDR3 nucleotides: TGCGCCAGCAGTGCATACGGTGGGGTATCCTACGAGCAGTACTTC. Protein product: CASSAYGGVSYEQYF.

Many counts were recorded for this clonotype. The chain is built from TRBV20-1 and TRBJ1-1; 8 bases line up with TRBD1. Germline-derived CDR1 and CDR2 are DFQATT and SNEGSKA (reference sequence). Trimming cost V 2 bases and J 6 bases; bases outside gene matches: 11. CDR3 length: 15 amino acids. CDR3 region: CSARRTGRAVAEAFF. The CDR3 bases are TGCAGTGCTAGAAGGACAGGGAGGGCGGTGGCTGAAGCTTTCTTT.

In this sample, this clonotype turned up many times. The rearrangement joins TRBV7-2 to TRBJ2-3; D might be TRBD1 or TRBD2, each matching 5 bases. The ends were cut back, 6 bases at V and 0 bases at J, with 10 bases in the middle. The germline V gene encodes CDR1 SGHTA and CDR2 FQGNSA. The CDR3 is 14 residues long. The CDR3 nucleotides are TGTGCCAGCAGTCCCGGGACGAGCACAGATACGCAGTATTTT. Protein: CASSPGTSTDTQYF.

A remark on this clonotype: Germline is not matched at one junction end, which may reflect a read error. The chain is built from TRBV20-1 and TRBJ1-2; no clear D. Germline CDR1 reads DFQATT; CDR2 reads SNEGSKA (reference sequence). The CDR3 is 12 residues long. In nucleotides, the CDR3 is TGCAATGCTAGTAAGGGCTCCTATGGCTACACATTC. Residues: CNASKGSYGYTF.

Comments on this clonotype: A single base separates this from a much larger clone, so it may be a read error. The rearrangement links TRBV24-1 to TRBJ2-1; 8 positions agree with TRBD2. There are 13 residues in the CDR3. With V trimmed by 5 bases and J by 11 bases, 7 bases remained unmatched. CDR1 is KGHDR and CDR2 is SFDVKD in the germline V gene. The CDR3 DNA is TGTGCCACCAGTGGAGCGGGAGTGCATAAGCAGTTCTTC. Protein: CATSGAGVHKQFF.

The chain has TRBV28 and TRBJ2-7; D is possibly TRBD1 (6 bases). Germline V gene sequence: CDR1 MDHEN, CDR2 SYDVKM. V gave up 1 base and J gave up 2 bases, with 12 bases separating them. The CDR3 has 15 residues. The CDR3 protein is CASSLYGGSPYEQYF. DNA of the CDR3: TGTGCCAGCAGTTTATATGGGGGCAGCCCCTACGAGCAGTACTTC. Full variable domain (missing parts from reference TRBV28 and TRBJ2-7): DVKVTQSSRYLVKRTGEKVFLECVQDMDHENMFWYRQDPGLGLRLIYFSYDVKMKEKGDIPEGYSVSREKKERFSLILESASTNQTSMYLCASSLYGGSPYEQYFGPGTRLTVT.

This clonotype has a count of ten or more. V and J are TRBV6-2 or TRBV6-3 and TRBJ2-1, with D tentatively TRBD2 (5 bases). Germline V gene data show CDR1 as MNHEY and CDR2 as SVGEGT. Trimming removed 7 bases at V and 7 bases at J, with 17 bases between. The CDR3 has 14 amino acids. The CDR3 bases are TGTGCCAGCACGAGGCCTAAAACGGGGAATGAGCAGTTCTTC. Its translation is CASTRPKTGNEQFF.

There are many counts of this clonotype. The CDR3 spells CASSMGGIGHEQYF. As DNA, the CDR3 is TGTGCCAGCAGCATGGGGGGGATAGGGCACGAGCAGTACTTC. The chain joins TRBV28 to TRBJ2-7; 7 nucleotides line up with TRBD2. The CDR3 loop spans 14 amino acids. V gave up 6 bases and J gave up 5 bases; unmatched junction bases: 10. CDR1 and CDR2 from the germline V gene are MDHEN and SYDVKM.

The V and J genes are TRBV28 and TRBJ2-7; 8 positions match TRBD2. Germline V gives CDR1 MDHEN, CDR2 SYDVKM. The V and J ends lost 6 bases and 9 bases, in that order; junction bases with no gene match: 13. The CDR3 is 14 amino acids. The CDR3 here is CASSPTGTRQRQYF. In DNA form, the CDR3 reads TGTGCCAGCAGCCCAACCGGGACTAGGCAAAGGCAGTACTTC.

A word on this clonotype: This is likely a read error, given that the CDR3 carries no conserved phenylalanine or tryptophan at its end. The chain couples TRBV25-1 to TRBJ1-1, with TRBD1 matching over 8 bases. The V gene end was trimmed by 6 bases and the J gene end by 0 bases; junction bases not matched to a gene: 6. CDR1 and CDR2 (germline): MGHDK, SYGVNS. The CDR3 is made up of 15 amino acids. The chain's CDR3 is CASRRQGTLNTEAFS. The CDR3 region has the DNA TGTGCCAGCAGACGACAGGGGACTTTGAACACTGAAGCTTTCTCT.

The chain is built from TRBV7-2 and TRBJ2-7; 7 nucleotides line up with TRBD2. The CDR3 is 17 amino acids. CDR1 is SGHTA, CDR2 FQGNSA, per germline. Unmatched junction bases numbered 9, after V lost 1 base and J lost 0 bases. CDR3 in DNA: TGTGCCAGCAGCTTAGTGTTTATAGGACTAGGCTCCTACGAGCAGTACTTC. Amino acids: CASSLVFIGLGSYEQYF.

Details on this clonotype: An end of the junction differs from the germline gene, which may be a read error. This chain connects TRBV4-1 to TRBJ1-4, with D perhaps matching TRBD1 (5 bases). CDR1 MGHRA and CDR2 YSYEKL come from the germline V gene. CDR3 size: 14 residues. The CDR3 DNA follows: TGTGCCAGCAGCCCTCACGAGACAGATGAAAAACTGTTTTTT. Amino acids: CASSPHETDEKLFF.